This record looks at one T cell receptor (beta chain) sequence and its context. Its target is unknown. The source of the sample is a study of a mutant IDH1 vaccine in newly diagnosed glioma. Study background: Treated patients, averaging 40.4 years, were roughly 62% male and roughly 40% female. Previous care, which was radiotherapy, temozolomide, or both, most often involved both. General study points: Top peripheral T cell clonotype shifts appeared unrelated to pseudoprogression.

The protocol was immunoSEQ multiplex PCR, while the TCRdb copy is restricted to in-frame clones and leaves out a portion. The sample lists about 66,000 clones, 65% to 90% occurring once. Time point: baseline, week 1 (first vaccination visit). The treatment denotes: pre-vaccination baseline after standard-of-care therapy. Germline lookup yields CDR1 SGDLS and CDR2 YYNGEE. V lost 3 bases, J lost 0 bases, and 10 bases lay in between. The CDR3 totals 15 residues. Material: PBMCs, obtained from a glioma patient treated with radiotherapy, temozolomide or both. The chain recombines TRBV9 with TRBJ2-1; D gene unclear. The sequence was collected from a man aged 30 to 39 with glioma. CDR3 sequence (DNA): TGTGCCAGCAGCGGGACCTTGAGCTCCTACAATGAGCAGTTCTTC. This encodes CASSGTLSSYNEQFF.